Each of the 19 T cell receptor beta chains below was sequenced from the same sample in a study of shared clonotypes between healthy human individuals. The method was immunoSEQ multiplex PCR; TCRdb's version includes in-frame clones alone and lacks a portion of them. Among fewer than 1.4 million clones, 75% to 85% were seen once, and the ten largest hold 0.6% to 0.7%. The sequenced sample was memory CD4+ T cells from PBMCs. The subset: CD45RA-negative fraction. These receptors were taken from a young man in good health. Some clones in this sample may be carry-over from other donors' samples.

V usage is TRBV6-4 and J usage is TRBJ2-3, with D possibly being TRBD1 (5 bases). The germline V gene encodes CDR1 MRHNA and CDR2 SNTAGT. V shed 2 bases and J shed 6 bases, with 6 bases lying between them. The CDR3 runs to 12 residues. The CDR3 reads CASSDAGDTQYF. The CDR3 DNA reads TGTGCCAGCAGTGACGCAGGGGATACGCAGTATTTT.

V usage is TRBV2 and J usage is TRBJ1-3; D not resolved. V was clipped by 2 bases and J by 4 bases, with 12 bases between them. CDR3 length: 15 residues. Germline CDR1 is SNHLY and CDR2 is FYNNEI. The CDR3 DNA reads as TGTGCCAGCAGTGAAACGGCGGCCAAGGGAAACACCATATATTTT. Translated, it gives CASSETAAKGNTIYF.

The chain has TRBV5-1 and TRBJ2-1, with 8 bases aligning to TRBD2. The germline gives CDR1 SGHRS, CDR2 YFSETQ. Trimming at V came to 4 bases and at J to 4 bases, leaving 10 bases not matched to a gene. The CDR3 is made up of 16 amino acids. CDR3: CASSPAPSGQYNEQFF. The DNA for the CDR3 is TGCGCCAGCAGCCCGGCCCCTAGCGGGCAATACAATGAGCAGTTCTTC.

A note on this clone: The same CDR3 is also encoded by other DNA sequences in this sample. The CDR3 sequence: CASSPRRDQPQHF. CDR3 DNA sequence: TGTGCCAGCTCACCCCGGCGGGATCAGCCCCAGCATTTT. The chain is built from TRBV18 and TRBJ1-5; D not certain. The CDR3 consists of 13 residues. V was clipped by 3 bases and J by 5 bases, with 8 bases between them. The germline V gene has CDR1 KGHSH and CDR2 LQKENI.

Worth noting for this clone: Other nucleotide sequences in the sample specify the same CDR3. J is TRBJ2-3 and V is TRBV7-2, with TRBD1 as a possible D gene (5 bases). This CDR3 has 15 residues. V lost 0 bases to trimming and J lost 0 bases, with 7 bases between them. Germline assignment: CDR1 SGHTA and CDR2 FQGNSA. For the CDR3, the DNA is TGTGCCAGCAGCTTAGCCCCAGGGAGCACAGATACGCAGTATTTT. Residues: CASSLAPGSTDTQYF.

V and J are TRBV2 and TRBJ2-5, with TRBD2 identical over 10 bases. Per the germline V gene, CDR1 is SNHLY and CDR2 is FYNNEI. With V trimmed by 2 bases and J by 2 bases, 11 bases remained unmatched. The CDR3 is 18 amino acids. The CDR3 loop is CASSERPSGRLVQETQYF. For the CDR3, the DNA is TGTGCCAGCAGTGAACGGCCTAGCGGGAGACTCGTACAAGAGACCCAGTACTTC.

The rearrangement joins TRBV15 to TRBJ2-3; TRBD2 matches at 7 bases. The CDR3 contains 14 residues. Germline CDR1 LNHNV, CDR2 YYDKDF (reference sequence). After removal of 0 bases from V and 3 bases from J, the junction contained 0 bases not matched to a gene. CDR3 nucleotide sequence: TGTGCCACCAGCAGAGAGGGAGGGACAGATACGCAGTATTTT. Translated: CATSREGGTDTQYF.

This sequence joins TRBV6-1 and TRBJ1-1; perhaps TRBD1 as D (5 bases). Trimming stripped 9 bases from V and 7 bases from J, with 21 bases between. The germline V gene has CDR1 MNHNS and CDR2 SASEGT. CDR3 length: 14 amino acids. CDR3 in amino acids: CASGRPERGLEAFF. CDR3 nucleotides: TGTGCCAGTGGAAGACCGGAGAGGGGACTTGAAGCTTTCTTT.

The rearrangement joins TRBV6-6 to TRBJ2-5; D unclear. In germline, CDR1 is MNHNY, CDR2 SVGAGI (reference sequence). CDR3 length: 14 amino acids. V was cut by 7 bases and J by 4 bases, with 16 bases left in between. This CDR3 is CASTLGSLRETQYF. The CDR3 nucleotides are TGTGCCAGCACCCTCGGAAGCCTTCGAGAGACCCAGTACTTC.

This clone was seen repeatedly, ten times or more. The chain is built from TRBV11-2 and TRBJ2-7; perhaps TRBD1 as D (6 bases). Deletions cut 5 bases from V and 5 bases from J, with 19 bases between. This CDR3 region has 15 residues. Germline V gene data show CDR1 as SGHAT and CDR2 as FQNNGV. The CDR3 loop reads CASSRTGLPVNEQYF. The DNA of the CDR3 is TGTGCCAGCAGCCGAACAGGGCTTCCAGTGAACGAGCAGTACTTC.

This chain connects TRBV11-3 to TRBJ2-1; 10 positions agree with TRBD1. The germline CDR1 and CDR2 sequences are SGHNT and YENEEA. V trimming: 1 base; J trimming: 6 bases; junction bases outside the gene matches: 6. The CDR3 runs 16 residues. CDR3 sequence reads: CASSLVGTGVRNEQFF. CDR3 coding DNA: TGTGCCAGCAGCTTAGTGGGGACAGGGGTCCGCAATGAGCAGTTCTTC.

This chain uses TRBV11-2 with TRBJ2-7, with 9 nucleotides matching TRBD1. The ends lost 0 bases at V and 2 bases at J; junction bases unmatched: 5. CDR3 length equals 16 residues. Germline loops: CDR1 SGHAT, CDR2 FQNNGV. The DNA of the CDR3 is TGTGCCAGCAGCTTAGATCCGGGACAGGGAGCCTACGAGCAGTACTTC. Translation gives CASSLDPGQGAYEQYF.

The J gene is TRBJ2-7, the V gene TRBV7-9, with D uncertain. The length of the CDR3 is 14 residues. Trimming stripped 5 bases from V and 2 bases from J, with 13 bases between. Germline V CDR1 and CDR2: SEHNR, FQNEAQ (reference sequence). As DNA, the CDR3 is TGTGCCAGCAGCCCAGGCCCTCCCCCCTACGAGCAGTACTTC. This sequence encodes CASSPGPPPYEQYF.

Regarding this clone: A clone one base away is much larger, so this may be a read error. Within the sample, other DNA sequences also encode this same CDR3. The V gene is TRBV28, the J gene TRBJ2-5; D possibly uses TRBD1 or TRBD2 (5 bases each). Trimming stripped 3 bases from V and 3 bases from J, with 5 bases between. Germline CDR1 is MDHEN and CDR2 is SYDVKM. The CDR3 spans 12 residues. The CDR3 nucleotides read TGTGCCAGCAGTTTGGGGGAAGAGACCCAGTACTTC. Protein product: CASSLGEETQYF.

This clone was found once. The J gene is TRBJ2-5, the V gene TRBV7-2; 7 positions match TRBD1. This CDR3 region has 14 residues. Per germline, CDR1 SGHTA and CDR2 FQGNSA. With 5 bases clipped from V and 4 bases from J, the junction kept 7 bases outside the gene matches. In DNA form, the CDR3 reads TGTGCCAGCAGCCCGGATAGGGGGCGAGAGACCCAGTACTTC. Residues: CASSPDRGRETQYF.

This sequence joins TRBV5-1 and TRBJ2-5; a possible D gene is TRBD2 (6 bases). This CDR3 has 15 residues. Per the germline V gene, CDR1 is SGHRS and CDR2 is YFSETQ. Trimming left V 1 base short and J 4 bases short, with 14 bases between. The CDR3 sequence is CASSLMGGGGETQYF. The CDR3 DNA reads as TGCGCCAGCAGCTTGATGGGAGGCGGAGGAGAGACCCAGTACTTC.

Concerning this clone: Other DNA sequences in the same sample also yield this CDR3. The rearrangement joins TRBV5-1 to TRBJ2-2; D is possibly TRBD2 (6 bases). CDR1 and CDR2 from the germline V gene are SGHRS and YFSETQ. The germline V and J ends were trimmed by 0 bases and 2 bases, with 11 bases remaining between them. The CDR3 totals 16 residues. CDR3 DNA sequence: TGCGCCAGCAGCTTGGGTGGGACTGCTAACACCGGGGAGCTGTTTTTT. Translating it yields CASSLGGTANTGELFF.

The count of this clone is one. V gene TRBV5-1 combines with J gene TRBJ1-2; D not resolved. Trimming pared 3 bases from V and 2 bases from J, leaving 11 bases between. Germline CDR1 and CDR2: SGHRS and YFSETQ. There are 14 residues in the CDR3. CDR3 nucleotides: TGCGCCAGCAGCTACGCCTCCTTGAACTATGGCTACACCTTC. Protein sequence: CASSYASLNYGYTF.

V and J are TRBV4-2 and TRBJ2-2; 9 bases are a match to TRBD2. The CDR3 runs to 18 residues. The V gene end was trimmed by 3 bases and the J gene end by 0 bases; junction bases not matched to a gene: 8. The germline gives CDR1 LGHNA, CDR2 YNFKEQ. The DNA for the CDR3 is TGTGCCAGCAGCCATTGGGCTAGCGGGATCGCGAACACCGGGGAGCTGTTTTTT. Amino acid sequence: CASSHWASGIANTGELFF.